Reported below is one T cell receptor beta chain. Antigen: not known. The data derive from a study of regulatory T cells in long-lasting Graves disease. The study, taken as a whole, reports: Persistent disease was characterized by preferential usage of TRBV28, TRBJ1-2 and TRBJ2-5.

Libraries of TCR beta came from iRepertoire HTBI primers plus Arm-PCR of CDR3 regions. TCRdb fed the multiplex PCR reads into MiXCR, producing one record per CDR3 protein. The table lists 300,000 to 450,000 distinct CDR3 sequences, roughly 16% of them singletons. Time point: newly diagnosed GD, antithyroid drugs for less than 3 months. The TCR library was made from RNA extracted from PBMCs. Germline V gene sequence: CDR1 MNHEY, CDR2 SVGEGT. The CDR3 contains 20 residues. J was trimmed by 8 bases and V by 6 bases; bases with no gene match: 29. The sequencing used peripheral blood mononuclear cells (PBMCs), collected at new diagnosis, from a patient treated with antithyroid drugs. This receptor was identified in a female donor with Graves disease. This rearrangement joins TRBV6-2 or TRBV6-3 to TRBJ2-3, with TRBD2 matching over 7 bases. Written as DNA, the CDR3 is TGTGCCAGCAGGGACGACCCCGTCAACCAGCTAACGGGAGGAAGTATTACGCAGTATTTT. Translating gives CASRDDPVNQLTGGSITQYF.